This TCR beta chain was obtained from a study of blood T cell repertoires in COVID-19. For the study at large: Some COVID-19 samples were acute and others convalescent; all came from the United States, Italy and Spain. From T cells, B-cell-depleted T cells, or PBMCs came the material, which was cDNA or gDNA.

Followed longitudinally, the Seattle patients had been enrolled during active infection. Libraries were prepared by immunoSEQ multiplex PCR; TCRdb keeps only in-frame clonotypes and omits some of them. Among 250,000 to 400,000 clones listed, 70% to 90% were seen once. Germline assignment: CDR1 LGHNA and CDR2 YNFKEQ. CDR3 size: 14 residues. The germline V and J ends were trimmed by 0 bases and 5 bases, with 9 bases remaining between them. The sample comprised peripheral blood. This chain links TRBV4-2 with TRBJ2-3; a weak D match, TRBD2 (5 bases). This sequence was found in a woman aged 25 to 39 with COVID-19, enrolled during active disease. Written as DNA, the CDR3 is TGTGCCAGCAGCCAAGATGTACTAGTAGATACGCAGTATTTT. It yields the protein CASSQDVLVDTQYF.